Presented here are 2 T cell receptor beta chains from one specimen sequenced in a study of neoadjuvant anti-PD-1 for oral cavity cancer. Time point given: after neoadjuvant nivolumab, at surgical resection. This table comes from immunoSEQ multiplex PCR, and its TCRdb copy is limited to in-frame clones, with some not included. Here the sample spans about 13,000 clones, about 64% being singletons. Sequenced here: PBMCs, sampled after nivolumab (anti-PD-1) treatment. Source of these receptors: a person aged 35-80 years with oral cavity squamous cell carcinoma.

This chain joins TRBV7-6 and TRBJ2-3; D is unresolved. Between the trimmed V and J ends, which lost 2 bases and 3 bases, there was a span of 6 bases. Germline-derived CDR1 and CDR2 are SGHVS and FNYEAQ. The CDR3 is made up of 13 amino acids. The CDR3 DNA is TGTGCCAGCAGCTTAATGGAAACAGATACGCAGTATTTT. Protein: CASSLMETDTQYF.

The CDR3 region has the DNA TGTGCCAGCAGTTATAAGGGCGGATACTATGGCTACACCTTC. Its protein is CASSYKGGYYGYTF. This chain uses TRBV6-6 with TRBJ1-2; no firm D call. This CDR3 contains 14 residues. CDR1 and CDR2 (germline): MNHNY, SVGAGI (reference sequence). V was shortened by 3 bases and J by 3 bases, with 11 bases between the two germline ends.